A single sample is the source of the 9 T cell receptor beta chains below, sequenced in a study of beta chain features in type 1 diabetes. Every isolated RNA sample was fully reverse transcribed, so sequencing captured expressed TCRB transcripts. Profiling relied on immunoSEQ multiplex PCR, and the TCRdb table lists in-frame clones only, not all of them. Of 200,000 to 300,000 clones listed, 68% are singletons. Source material: naive CD4+ T cells from blood. The receptors originated from a man aged 30-40 years in good health.

The chain uses TRBV29-1 and TRBJ2-3; 9 bases align to TRBD2. Per the germline V gene, CDR1 is SQVTM and CDR2 is ANQGSEA. The junction had 6 bases not matched to a gene; V was cut back by 6 bases and J by 2 bases. The CDR3 is 14 residues long. The CDR3 DNA is TGCAGCGTAGAGGGACTAGCCGACACAGATACGCAGTATTTT. Translation gives CSVEGLADTDTQYF.

The chain joins TRBV5-8 to TRBJ2-6; D not resolved. This CDR3 has 17 amino acids. Germline values: CDR1 SGHTS, CDR2 YDEGEE. The V gene lost 0 bases and the J gene lost 0 bases, with 10 bases spanning the gap. CDR3 residues: CASSLEGTSSGANVLTF. As DNA, the CDR3 is TGTGCCAGCAGCTTGGAAGGAACGAGCTCTGGGGCCAACGTCCTGACTTTC. Filled out from reference TRBV5-8 and TRBJ2-6, the complete variable domain reads EAGVTQSPTHLIKTRGQQATLRCSPISGHTSVYWYQQALGLGLQFLLWYDEGEERNRGNFPPRFSGRQFPNYSSELNVNALELEDSALYLCASSLEGTSSGANVLTFGAGSRLTVL.

CDR3 residues: CSVERAGLNHGYTF. In DNA form, the CDR3 reads TGCAGCGTTGAAAGGGCAGGTCTAAACCATGGCTACACCTTC. This chain links TRBV29-1 with TRBJ1-2; the D is unclear. CDR1 SQVTM and CDR2 ANQGSEA come from the germline V gene. Trimming stripped 2 bases from V and 6 bases from J, with 16 bases between. The CDR3 sequence is 14 residues long.

This clone showed up just a few times. V is TRBV9 and J is TRBJ2-7; D gene uncertain. The CDR3 runs 15 residues. Germline V gene lookup returns CDR1 SGDLS and CDR2 YYNGEE. Trimming stripped 0 bases from V and 4 bases from J, with 14 bases between. The CDR3 protein is CASSVGAQNGYEQYF. The CDR3 bases are TGTGCCAGCAGCGTAGGGGCCCAAAATGGGTACGAGCAGTACTTC.

This clone appeared a few times. The genes are TRBV29-1 and TRBJ1-2, with TRBD1 identical over 8 bases. Germline assignment: CDR1 SQVTM and CDR2 ANQGSEA. CDR3 length equals 12 residues. V trimming: 7 bases; J trimming: 9 bases; junction bases outside the gene matches: 10. The CDR3 nucleotides read TGCAGCGCCTCACAGGGGGGCGTGAGCTACACCTTC. Encoded protein: CSASQGGVSYTF.

This clone was observed a few times. The chain is built from TRBV30 and TRBJ1-1; a weak D match, TRBD1 (6 bases). Trimming left V 3 bases short and J 4 bases short, with 18 bases between. This CDR3 is 15 amino acids long. Germline V lookup: CDR1 GTSNPN, CDR2 SVGIG (reference sequence). CDR3 bases: TGTGCCTGGAGGGCCCTGGGGGGACAAGGCACTGAAGCTTTCTTT. This encodes CAWRALGGQGTEAFF. The whole variable domain, filled in from reference TRBV30 and TRBJ1-1, reads SQTIHQWPATLVQPVGSPLSLECTVEGTSNPNLYWYRQAAGRGLQLLFYSVGIGQISSEVPQNLSASRPQDRQFILSSKKLLLSDSGFYLCAWRALGGQGTEAFFGQGTRLTVV.

This rearrangement joins TRBV10-3 to TRBJ2-3; possibly TRBD2 for D (5 bases). There are 15 residues in the CDR3. Germline-derived CDR1 and CDR2 are ENHRY and SYGVKD. Trimming pared 6 bases from V and 2 bases from J, leaving 15 bases between. DNA for the CDR3: TGTGCCATCAGGGCACAGTTACTAGACACAGATACGCAGTATTTT. Translation gives CAIRAQLLDTDTQYF.

The gene calls are TRBV12-5 and TRBJ2-3; D gene unclear. The CDR3 is 13 residues long. Looked up from germline, CDR1 is LGHNT and CDR2 is FRNRAP. V lost 6 bases, J lost 3 bases, and 10 bases lay in between. This CDR3 is CASGKPDTDTQYF. CDR3 sequence (DNA): TGTGCTAGTGGAAAGCCTGATACAGATACGCAGTATTTT.

The genes are TRBV4-3 and TRBJ2-4; D unclear. Trimming pared 2 bases from V and 6 bases from J, leaving 5 bases between. There are 12 residues in the CDR3. Per the germline V gene, CDR1 is LGHNA and CDR2 is YSLEER. The CDR3 nucleotides are TGCGCCAGCAGCCAAACGGGAAACATTCAGTACTTC. Its translation: CASSQTGNIQYF.